In this sample, the clone carrying this T cell receptor beta chain turned up a few times. In the source study's methods: Amplification from reference gene primers served as the basis for estimated nucleated cell counts. This table comes from immunoSEQ multiplex PCR, and its TCRdb copy is limited to in-frame clones, with some not included. The V and J calls and clone size are taken from that table; D and trimming were inferred from the DNA. The sample yields around 80,000 clones, around 86% seen once. Per germline, CDR1 MNHEY and CDR2 SVGAGI. Trimming removed 6 bases from V and 7 bases from J; junction bases left unmatched: 7. This CDR3 region has 14 residues. The entry originates in a study of blood T cell repertoires in COVID-19. Study context: Sites across the United States, Italy and Spain contributed samples from acute and convalescent COVID-19. Sample material is recorded as cDNA or gDNA derived from T cells, B-cell-depleted T cells, or PBMCs.

J is TRBJ1-3 and V is TRBV6-5, with 9 bases lining up with TRBD1. This clonotype originated in a human donor in a cohort sampled during active COVID-19. The sequenced sample was peripheral blood. CDR3 protein: CASRGTGHLNTIYF. CDR3 in DNA: TGTGCCAGCAGGGGGACAGGGCACCTCAACACCATATATTTT.